This TCR beta chain was obtained from a study of T cell responses to AZD1222 COVID-19 vaccine. Background on the study: Pooled together were second doses at about 4 or about 12 weeks. Study findings and constraints: Sampling that yielded the repertoires occurred only after the peak T cell response. Researchers report vaccine-associated CD4 TCRs spanning spike, with dominance at 160-218 and 743-854. Clonal diversity may have been underestimated in mostly white British donors.

The germline V gene has CDR1 SGHDT and CDR2 YYEEEE. V was trimmed by 1 base and J by 6 bases, leaving 11 bases between them. The CDR3 contains 13 residues. Some clones are missing from TCRdb's copy, which holds only in-frame ones; the method was immunoSEQ multiplex PCR. The repertoire holds about 110,000 clones, with about 82% as singletons. About this clone: No antigen is known for it.

The specimen comprised peripheral blood, sampled on day 0 of AZD1222 vaccination. This receptor was taken from an adult in good health. The V call is TRBV5-6, the J call TRBJ2-7; no clear D. CDR3 residues: CASSLLIRTEQYF. The CDR3 DNA reads as TGTGCCAGCAGCTTGCTTATCCGGACCGAGCAGTACTTC.